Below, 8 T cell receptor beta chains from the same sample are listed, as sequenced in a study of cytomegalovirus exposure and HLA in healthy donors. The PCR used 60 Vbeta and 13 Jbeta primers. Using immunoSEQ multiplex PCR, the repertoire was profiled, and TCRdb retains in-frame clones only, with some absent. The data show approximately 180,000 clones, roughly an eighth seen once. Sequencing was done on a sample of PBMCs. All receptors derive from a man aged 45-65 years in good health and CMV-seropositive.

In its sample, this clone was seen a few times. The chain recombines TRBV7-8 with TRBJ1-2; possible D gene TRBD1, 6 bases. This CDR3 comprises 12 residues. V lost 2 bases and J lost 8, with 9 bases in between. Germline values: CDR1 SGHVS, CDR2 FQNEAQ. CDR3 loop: CASSLKGGGYTF. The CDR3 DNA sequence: TGTGCCAGCAGCTTAAAGGGGGGGGGCTACACCTTC.

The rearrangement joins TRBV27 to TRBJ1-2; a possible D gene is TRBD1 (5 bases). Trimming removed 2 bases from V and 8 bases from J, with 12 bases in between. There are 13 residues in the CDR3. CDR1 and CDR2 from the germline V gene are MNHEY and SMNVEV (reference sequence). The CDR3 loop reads CASSLMAGSGYTF. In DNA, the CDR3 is TGTGCCAGCAGTTTAATGGCAGGGTCGGGCTACACCTTC.

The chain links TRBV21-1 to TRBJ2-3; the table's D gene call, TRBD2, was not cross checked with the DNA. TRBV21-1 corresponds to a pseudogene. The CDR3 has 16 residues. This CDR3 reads CASSNREAVATDTQYF. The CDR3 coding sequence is TGTGCCAGCAGTAATAGAGAGGCAGTAGCCACAGATACGCAGTATTTT.

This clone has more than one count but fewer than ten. CDR3 nucleotide sequence: TGTGCCAGCAGCGGGGCTACGGCAAACACTGAAGCTTTCTTT. Translation: CASSGATANTEAFF. V is TRBV5-5 and J is TRBJ1-1; D perhaps matches TRBD1 (5 bases). The ends were cut back, 4 bases at V and 2 bases at J, with 12 bases in the middle. This CDR3 is 14 amino acids long. The germline CDR1 and CDR2 sequences are SGHKS and YYEKEE (reference sequence).

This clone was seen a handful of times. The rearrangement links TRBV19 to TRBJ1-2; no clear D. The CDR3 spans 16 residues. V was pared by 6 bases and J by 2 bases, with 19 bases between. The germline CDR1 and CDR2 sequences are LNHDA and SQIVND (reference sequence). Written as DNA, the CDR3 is TGTGCCAGTAGAACTCGGGAGACTTCGAGCAACTATGGCTACACCTTC. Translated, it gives CASRTRETSSNYGYTF.

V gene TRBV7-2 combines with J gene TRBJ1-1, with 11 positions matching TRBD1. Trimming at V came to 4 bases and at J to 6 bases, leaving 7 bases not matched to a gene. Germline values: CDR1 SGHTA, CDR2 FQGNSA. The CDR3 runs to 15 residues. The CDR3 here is CASSWTGGKFAEAFF. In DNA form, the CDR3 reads TGTGCCAGCAGCTGGACAGGGGGCAAGTTCGCTGAAGCTTTCTTT. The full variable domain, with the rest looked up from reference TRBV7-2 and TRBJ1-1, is GAGVSQSPSNKVTEKGKDVELRCDPISGHTALYWYRQSLGQGLEFLIYFQGNSAPDKSGLPSDRFSAERTGGSVSTLTIQRTQQEDSAVYLCASSWTGGKFAEAFFGQGTRLTVV.

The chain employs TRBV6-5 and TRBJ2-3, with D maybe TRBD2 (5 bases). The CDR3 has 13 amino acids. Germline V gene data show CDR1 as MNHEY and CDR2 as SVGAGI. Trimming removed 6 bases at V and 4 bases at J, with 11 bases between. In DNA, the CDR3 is TGTGCCAGCAGCCCCGGAGGAGCAGATACGCAGTATTTT. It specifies CASSPGGADTQYF.

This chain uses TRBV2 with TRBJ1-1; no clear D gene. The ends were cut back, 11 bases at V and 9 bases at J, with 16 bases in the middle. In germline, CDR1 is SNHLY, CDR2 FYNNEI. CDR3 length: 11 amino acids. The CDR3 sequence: CAALGSSQAFF. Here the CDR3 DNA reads TGTGCCGCCCTTGGTTCCAGTCAAGCTTTCTTT.